This TCR beta chain was obtained from a study of blood T cell repertoires in COVID-19. Study overall: Acute and convalescent COVID-19 samples came from the United States, Italy and Spain. In each case, the material was cDNA or gDNA derived from T cells, B-cell-depleted T cells, or PBMCs.

Trimming left V 5 bases short and J 2 bases short, with 19 bases between. Per germline, CDR1 SEHNR and CDR2 FQNEAQ (reference sequence). The CDR3 has 16 residues. In the original analysis: Estimation of nucleated cell counts was performed using reference gene primer amplification. TCRdb's copy holds only in-frame clones and misses some; the assay was immunoSEQ multiplex PCR. V, J and clone size derive from that table, while D and trimming were established from the DNA sequence. The sample carries about 180,000 clones, about three quarters recorded once. This TCR was sampled from a woman in her 70s with acute or convalescent COVID-19. The J gene is TRBJ2-7, the V gene TRBV7-9; the D is unclear. The specimen was peripheral blood. The CDR3 coding sequence is TGTGCCAGCAGCCTTAGTGAGGATATCCGAACCTACGAGCAGTACTTC. Protein: CASSLSEDIRTYEQYF. Full variable domain (outside the CDR3, taken from reference TRBV7-9 and TRBJ2-7): DTGVSQNPRHKITKRGQNVTFRCDPISEHNRLYWYRQTLGQGPEFLTYFQNEAQLEKSRLLSDRFSAERPKGSFSTLEIQRTEQGDSAMYLCASSLSEDIRTYEQYFGPGTRLTVT.